These 22 T cell receptor beta chains were sequenced from one sample in a study of graft-versus-host responses after intestinal transplantation. These receptors lack a known antigen. Assay used: immunoSEQ multiplex PCR; TCRdb lists only in-frame clones, some missing. The sample has some 150,000 clones; about 93% are singletons. The sequencing here drew on unstimulated CD4+ T cells sorted from spleen or lymph node cells, taken before intestinal transplant. These receptor sequences come from a human donor who received an intestinal transplant.

The chain links TRBV2 to TRBJ2-7; D uncertain. Germline V CDR1 and CDR2: SNHLY, FYNNEI. CDR3 length: 13 amino acids. The V end was cut by 4 bases, the J end by 5 bases, with 12 bases between. The CDR3: CASSVSRAHEQYF. For the CDR3, the DNA is TGTGCCAGCAGTGTATCCCGGGCCCACGAGCAGTACTTC.

The chain uses TRBV28 and TRBJ2-2; the match to TRBD1 covers 9 bases. The V gene end was trimmed by 3 bases and the J gene end by 3 bases; junction bases not matched to a gene: 2. The CDR3 covers 15 residues. Germline loops: CDR1 MDHEN, CDR2 SYDVKM. The DNA for the CDR3 is TGTGCCAGCAGTTTGTGGGACAGGGACACCGGGGAGCTGTTTTTT. This gives the protein CASSLWDRDTGELFF. The whole variable domain, filled in from reference TRBV28 and TRBJ2-2, reads DVKVTQSSRYLVKRTGEKVFLECVQDMDHENMFWYRQDPGLGLRLIYFSYDVKMKEKGDIPEGYSVSREKKERFSLILESASTNQTSMYLCASSLWDRDTGELFFGEGSRLTVL.

This clone was seen more than once but under ten times. V usage is TRBV12-5 and J usage is TRBJ2-5; D is perhaps TRBD2 (6 bases). The CDR3 covers 20 residues. Trimming stripped 7 bases from V and 1 base from J, with 31 bases between. In germline, CDR1 is LGHNT, CDR2 FRNRAP. The chain's CDR3 is CASAPDRGLGEVRAQETQYF. CDR3 nucleotide sequence: TGTGCTAGTGCTCCCGATCGGGGTCTAGGGGAGGTCCGTGCCCAAGAGACCCAGTACTTC.

The chain links TRBV7-2 to TRBJ2-5; D is tentatively TRBD1 or TRBD2 (6 bases each). Germline CDR1 reads SGHTA; CDR2 reads FQGNSA. The germline V and J ends were trimmed by 2 bases and 7 bases, with 14 bases remaining between them. This CDR3 contains 14 residues. CDR3 amino acids: CASSLSPGGGTQYF. The CDR3 DNA sequence: TGTGCCAGCAGCTTATCCCCAGGAGGGGGGACCCAGTACTTC. The full variable domain, rest sourced from reference TRBV7-2 and TRBJ2-5, is GAGVSQSPSNKVTEKGKDVELRCDPISGHTALYWYRQSLGQGLEFLIYFQGNSAPDKSGLPSDRFSAERTGGSVSTLTIQRTQQEDSAVYLCASSLSPGGGTQYFGPGTRLLVL.

The CDR3: CASIRGGRPNEQFF. DNA of the CDR3: TGTGCCAGCATCAGGGGGGGCCGACCAAATGAGCAGTTCTTC. The J gene is TRBJ2-1, the V gene TRBV28; D may be TRBD1 or TRBD2 (7 bases each). The germline V and J ends were trimmed by 7 bases and 7 bases, with 17 bases remaining between them. The germline gives CDR1 MDHEN, CDR2 SYDVKM. The CDR3 covers 14 residues.

The chain carries TRBV28 and TRBJ2-7; 7 nucleotides align to TRBD2. Losses at the gene ends were 4 bases for V and 1 base for J; bases not matched to a gene: 7. The CDR3 loop spans 15 amino acids. Germline V gives CDR1 MDHEN, CDR2 SYDVKM. CDR3 sequence: CASSSTGLPSYEQYF. CDR3 DNA: TGTGCCAGCAGTTCGACGGGACTACCTTCCTACGAGCAGTACTTC.

The V and J genes are TRBV11-3 and TRBJ1-1; no firm D call. CDR1 is SGHNT and CDR2 is YENEEA in the germline V gene. The CDR3 is 13 residues long. V gave up 0 bases and J gave up 2 bases, with 4 bases separating them. As DNA, the CDR3 is TGTGCCAGCAGCTTAGATCGTAACACTGAAGCTTTCTTT. Translated, it gives CASSLDRNTEAFF.

This sequence joins TRBV18 and TRBJ2-7; D remains unclear. Trimming took 0 bases from V and 3 from J, leaving 9 bases between them. This CDR3 is built from 14 residues. The V gene's germline CDR1 is KGHSH and CDR2 LQKENI. In DNA, the CDR3 is TGTGCCAGCTCACCACCGTCCGGTGGCTACGAGCAGTACTTC. It is translated as CASSPPSGGYEQYF.

This chain connects TRBV14 to TRBJ2-5; 7 nucleotides agree with TRBD1. The CDR3 is made up of 15 amino acids. Germline lookup yields CDR1 SGHDN and CDR2 FVKESK. J gave up 5 bases and V 0 bases, and 6 bases lay outside the gene matches. Written as DNA, the CDR3 is TGTGCCAGCAGCCAAGATTTGGTCAGGGGGGAGACCCAGTACTTC. Its protein product is CASSQDLVRGETQYF.

The V gene is TRBV18, the J gene TRBJ1-4; no definite D call. The germline V and J ends were trimmed by 2 bases and 7 bases, with 14 bases remaining between them. This CDR3 has 15 amino acids. CDR1 KGHSH and CDR2 LQKENI come from the germline V gene. The chain's CDR3 is CASSPAGRYAEKLFF. The DNA of the CDR3 is TGTGCCAGCTCACCAGCTGGCAGGTACGCTGAAAAACTGTTTTTT. The full variable domain, completed using reference TRBV18 and TRBJ1-4, is NAGVMQNPRHLVRRRGQEARLRCSPMKGHSHVYWYRQLPEEGLKFMVYLQKENIIDESGMPKERFSAEFPKEGPSILRIQQVVRGDSAAYFCASSPAGRYAEKLFFGSGTQLSVL.

This clone has a single count. The rearrangement uses TRBV28 and TRBJ2-7, with 7 bases fitting TRBD2. CDR3 length equals 13 residues. V was clipped by 5 bases and J by 3 bases; unmatched bases: 4. From germline, CDR1 is MDHEN and CDR2 SYDVKM. In DNA form, the CDR3 reads TGTGCCAGCAGTGCCGGACTAGGCTACGAGCAGTACTTC. This translates into CASSAGLGYEQYF.

This chain connects TRBV9 to TRBJ2-1; D uncertain. CDR1 and CDR2 from the germline V gene are SGDLS and YYNGEE. The CDR3 has 13 amino acids. V lost 6 bases, J lost 5 bases, and 12 bases lay in between. CDR3 DNA sequence: TGTGCCAGCATCGCACCCCCGGACAATGAGCAGTTCTTC. As protein: CASIAPPDNEQFF.

This clone has only one observation. This CDR3 reads CASSQVIAGGPHYEQYF. Here the CDR3 DNA reads TGTGCCAGCAGCCAAGTAATAGCGGGAGGGCCCCACTACGAGCAGTACTTC. The J gene is TRBJ2-7, the V gene TRBV4-2, with 11 positions matching TRBD2. The CDR3 length is 17 residues. Germline CDR1 reads LGHNA; CDR2 reads YNFKEQ. V was clipped by 1 base and J by 3 bases; unmatched bases: 8.

The chain recombines TRBV7-3 with TRBJ2-3; 7 positions match TRBD2. Trimming took 5 bases from V and 1 from J; bases not matched to a gene: 6. This CDR3 is built from 15 residues. CDR1 SGHTA and CDR2 FQGTGA come from the germline V gene. The CDR3, as DNA: TGTGCCAGCAGCCCCGGGGCGGGGGGCACAGATACGCAGTATTTT. Translating gives CASSPGAGGTDTQYF.

This chain joins TRBV30 and TRBJ2-1; 8 bases map to TRBD1. The CDR3 length is 13 residues. The V and J ends lost 4 bases and 5 bases, in that order; junction bases with no gene match: 4. Germline V gene data show CDR1 as GTSNPN and CDR2 as SVGIG (reference sequence). CDR3 in amino acids: CAWKKGQDNEQFF. The CDR3 DNA follows: TGTGCCTGGAAGAAGGGACAGGACAATGAGCAGTTCTTC.

The J gene is TRBJ2-5, the V gene TRBV7-9, with TRBD2 identical over 7 bases. Losses at the gene ends were 5 bases for V and 5 bases for J; bases not matched to a gene: 14. The CDR3 covers 16 residues. From germline, CDR1 is SEHNR and CDR2 FQNEAQ (reference sequence). This chain's CDR3 is CASSNSGEGSRETQYF. In DNA form, the CDR3 reads TGTGCCAGCAGCAATAGTGGGGAGGGGTCCAGGGAGACCCAGTACTTC.

The rearrangement joins TRBV27 to TRBJ1-2; 10 bases map to TRBD1. Trimming at V came to 8 bases and at J to 1 base, leaving 10 bases not matched to a gene. CDR1 and CDR2 (germline): MNHEY, SMNVEV (reference sequence). The CDR3 sequence is 16 residues long. The CDR3 DNA reads as TGTGCCAGCCTGGGGACAGGGGTAAATGGTAACTATGGCTACACCTTC. Protein: CASLGTGVNGNYGYTF.

This clone was seen a few times. The chain joins TRBV10-3 to TRBJ2-3; D is possibly TRBD2 (5 bases). Germline loops: CDR1 ENHRY, CDR2 SYGVKD. Trimming removed 8 bases at V and 3 bases at J, with 15 bases between. The CDR3 extends over 14 amino acids. CDR3 nucleotide sequence: TGTGCCATCCTCGGGAACGGCCCGACAGATACGCAGTATTTT. This sequence encodes CAILGNGPTDTQYF.

V usage is TRBV14 and J usage is TRBJ1-1; D uncertain. CDR1 is SGHDN and CDR2 is FVKESK in the germline V gene. CDR3 length: 15 residues. With 1 base removed from V and 1 base from J, the gap between germline ends came to 10 bases. In DNA, the CDR3 is TGTGCCAGCAGCCAAGGGGCTCTACCGAACACTGAAGCTTTCTTT. Amino acid sequence: CASSQGALPNTEAFF.

The CDR3 nucleotides read TGCGCCAGCAGCAACAGGGGGCGTTGGCGGATGAACACTGAAGCTTTCTTT. Protein: CASSNRGRWRMNTEAFF. The V gene is TRBV4-3, the J gene TRBJ1-1, with 9 bases that match TRBD1. The V and J ends lost 5 bases and 0 bases, in that order; junction bases with no gene match: 10. This CDR3 is 17 amino acids long. The V gene's germline CDR1 is LGHNA and CDR2 YSLEER.

The table lists this clone with a few counts. The V and J genes are TRBV30 and TRBJ1-2; 7 nucleotides line up with TRBD1. Germline-derived CDR1 and CDR2 are GTSNPN and SVGIG (reference sequence). There are 13 residues in the CDR3. The ends lost 3 bases at V and 5 bases at J; junction bases unmatched: 6. The CDR3 sequence is CAWRDRFFYGYTF. As DNA, the CDR3 is TGTGCCTGGAGGGACAGGTTTTTTTATGGCTACACCTTC.

The chain has TRBV30 and TRBJ2-7; TRBD1 might be the D (5 bases). The germline CDR1 and CDR2 sequences are GTSNPN and SVGIG (reference sequence). This CDR3 comprises 15 residues. The germline V and J ends were trimmed by 3 bases and 3 bases, with 18 bases remaining between them. CDR3 in DNA: TGTGCCTGGAGCGAAGCCATGGGGCCTTACTACGAGCAGTACTTC. Residues: CAWSEAMGPYYEQYF.